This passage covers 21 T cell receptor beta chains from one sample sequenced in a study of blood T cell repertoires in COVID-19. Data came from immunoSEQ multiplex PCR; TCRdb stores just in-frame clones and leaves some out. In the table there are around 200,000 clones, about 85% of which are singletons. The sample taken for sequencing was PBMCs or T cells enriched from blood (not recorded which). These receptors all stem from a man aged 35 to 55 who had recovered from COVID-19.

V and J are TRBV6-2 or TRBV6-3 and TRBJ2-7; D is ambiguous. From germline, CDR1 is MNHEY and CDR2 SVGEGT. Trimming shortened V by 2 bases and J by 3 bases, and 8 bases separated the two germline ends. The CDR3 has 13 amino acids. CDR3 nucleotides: TGTGCCAGCAGTTACGGGCACGACTACGAGCAGTACTTC. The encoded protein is CASSYGHDYEQYF.

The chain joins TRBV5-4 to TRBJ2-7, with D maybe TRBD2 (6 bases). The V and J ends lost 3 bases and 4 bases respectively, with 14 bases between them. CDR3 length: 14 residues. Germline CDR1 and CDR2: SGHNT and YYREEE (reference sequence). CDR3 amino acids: CASSSMVGGYEQYF. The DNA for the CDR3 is TGTGCCAGCAGCTCCATGGTCGGAGGGTACGAGCAGTACTTC.

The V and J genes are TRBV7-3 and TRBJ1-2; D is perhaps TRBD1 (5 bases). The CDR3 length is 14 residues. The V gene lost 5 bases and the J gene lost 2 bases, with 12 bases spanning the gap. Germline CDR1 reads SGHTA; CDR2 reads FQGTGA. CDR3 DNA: TGTGCCAGCAGCCCCCGCCCAGGGAACTATGGCTACACCTTC. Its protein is CASSPRPGNYGYTF.

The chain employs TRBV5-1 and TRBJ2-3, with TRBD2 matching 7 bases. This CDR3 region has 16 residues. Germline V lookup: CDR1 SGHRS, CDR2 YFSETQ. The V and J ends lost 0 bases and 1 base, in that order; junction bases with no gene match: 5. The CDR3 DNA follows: TGCGCCAGCAGCTTGGGAGGCGGGAGCCGCACAGATACGCAGTATTTT. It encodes CASSLGGGSRTDTQYF.

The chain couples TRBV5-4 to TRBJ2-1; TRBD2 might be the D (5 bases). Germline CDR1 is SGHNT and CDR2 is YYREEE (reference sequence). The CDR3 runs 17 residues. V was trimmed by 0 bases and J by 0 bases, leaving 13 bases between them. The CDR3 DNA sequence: TGTGCCAGCAGCTTGGGGGCGGGCCGGAGCTCCTACAATGAGCAGTTCTTC. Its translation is CASSLGAGRSSYNEQFF. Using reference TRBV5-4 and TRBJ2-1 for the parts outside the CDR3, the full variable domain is ETGVTQSPTHLIKTRGQQVTLRCSSQSGHNTVSWYQQALGQGPQFIFQYYREEENGRGNFPPRFSGLQFPNYSSELNVNALELDDSALYLCASSLGAGRSSYNEQFFGPGTRLTVL.

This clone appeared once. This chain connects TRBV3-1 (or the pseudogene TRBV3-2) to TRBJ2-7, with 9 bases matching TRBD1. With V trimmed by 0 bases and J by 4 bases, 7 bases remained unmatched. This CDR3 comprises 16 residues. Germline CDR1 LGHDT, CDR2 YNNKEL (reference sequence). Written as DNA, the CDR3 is TGTGCCAGCAGCCAAGACATGGGGACAGGGTTGTACGAGCAGTACTTC. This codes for CASSQDMGTGLYEQYF.

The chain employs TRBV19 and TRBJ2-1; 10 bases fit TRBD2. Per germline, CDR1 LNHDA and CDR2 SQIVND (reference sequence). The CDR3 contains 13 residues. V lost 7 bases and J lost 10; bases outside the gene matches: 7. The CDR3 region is CASTPWGLAEQFF. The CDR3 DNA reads TGTGCCAGTACGCCCTGGGGACTAGCGGAGCAGTTCTTC.

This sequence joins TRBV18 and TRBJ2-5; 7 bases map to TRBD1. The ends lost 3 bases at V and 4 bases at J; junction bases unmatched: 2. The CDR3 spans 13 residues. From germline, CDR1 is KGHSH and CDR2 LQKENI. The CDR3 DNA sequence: TGTGCCAGCTCACCTAGACAGGGAGAGACCCAGTACTTC. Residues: CASSPRQGETQYF.

This CDR3 reads CASSPRGGAPYNSPLHF. The CDR3, as DNA: TGTGCCAGCAGCCCCCGGGGAGGGGCCCCATATAATTCACCCCTCCACTTT. This chain links TRBV5-5 with TRBJ1-6; D possibly corresponds to TRBD1 (5 bases). The CDR3 is made up of 17 amino acids. Germline V gene data show CDR1 as SGHKS and CDR2 as YYEKEE (reference sequence). Between the trimmed V and J ends, which lost 4 bases and 4 bases, there was a span of 18 bases.

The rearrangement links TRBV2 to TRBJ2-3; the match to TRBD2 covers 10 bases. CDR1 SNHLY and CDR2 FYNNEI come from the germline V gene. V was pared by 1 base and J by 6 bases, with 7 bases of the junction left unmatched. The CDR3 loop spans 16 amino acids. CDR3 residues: CASSEDSGRAGDTQYF. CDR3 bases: TGTGCCAGCAGTGAAGACAGCGGGAGGGCCGGGGATACGCAGTATTTT.

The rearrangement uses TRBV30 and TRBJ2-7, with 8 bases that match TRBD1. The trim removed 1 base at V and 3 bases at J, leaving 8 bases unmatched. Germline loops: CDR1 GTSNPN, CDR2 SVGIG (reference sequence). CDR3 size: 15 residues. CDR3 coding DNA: TGTGCCTGGAGTGGGGCACTAGACAGGGGCTACGAGCAGTACTTC. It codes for CAWSGALDRGYEQYF.

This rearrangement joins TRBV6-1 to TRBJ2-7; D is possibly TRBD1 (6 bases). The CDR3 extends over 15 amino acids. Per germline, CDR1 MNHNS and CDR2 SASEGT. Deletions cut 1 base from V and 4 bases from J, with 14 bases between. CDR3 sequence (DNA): TGTGCCAGCAGTGAAGAGGGGACACACCTTTACGAGCAGTACTTC. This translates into CASSEEGTHLYEQYF.

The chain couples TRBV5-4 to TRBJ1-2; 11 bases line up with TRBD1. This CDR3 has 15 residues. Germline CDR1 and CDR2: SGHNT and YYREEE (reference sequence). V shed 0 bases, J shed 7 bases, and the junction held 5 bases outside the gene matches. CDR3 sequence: CASSLAGQGALGYTF. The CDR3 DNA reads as TGTGCCAGCAGCTTGGCCGGACAGGGGGCGCTTGGCTACACCTTC. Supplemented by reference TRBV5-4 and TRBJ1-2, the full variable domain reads ETGVTQSPTHLIKTRGQQVTLRCSSQSGHNTVSWYQQALGQGPQFIFQYYREEENGRGNFPPRFSGLQFPNYSSELNVNALELDDSALYLCASSLAGQGALGYTFGSGTRLTVV.

The CDR3 DNA reads TGTGCCAGCAGGAACACCTTTAGCACAGATACGCAGTATTTT. This codes for CASRNTFSTDTQYF. V is TRBV5-4 and J is TRBJ2-3, with unresolved D. Germline-derived CDR1 and CDR2 are SGHNT and YYREEE (reference sequence). V was trimmed by 5 bases and J by 0 bases, leaving 10 bases between them. The CDR3 length is 14 residues.

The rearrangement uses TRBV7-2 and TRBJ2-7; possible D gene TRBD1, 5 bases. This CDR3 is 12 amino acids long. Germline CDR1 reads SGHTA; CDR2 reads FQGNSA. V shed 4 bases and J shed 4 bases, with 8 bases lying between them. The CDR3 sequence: CASSSTGYEQYF. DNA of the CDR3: TGTGCCAGCAGCTCTACAGGTTACGAGCAGTACTTC.

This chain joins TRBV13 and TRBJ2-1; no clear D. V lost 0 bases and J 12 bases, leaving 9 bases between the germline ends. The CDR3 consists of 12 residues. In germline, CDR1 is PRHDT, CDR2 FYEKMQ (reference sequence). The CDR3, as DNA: TGTGCCAGCAGCTTAGGATCCGGTGGGCAGTTCTTC. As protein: CASSLGSGGQFF. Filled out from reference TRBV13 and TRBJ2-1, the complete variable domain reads AAGVIQSPRHLIKEKRETATLKCYPIPRHDTVYWYQQGPGQDPQFLISFYEKMQSDKGSIPDRFSAQQFSDYHSELNMSSLELGDSALYFCASSLGSGGQFFGPGTRLTVL.

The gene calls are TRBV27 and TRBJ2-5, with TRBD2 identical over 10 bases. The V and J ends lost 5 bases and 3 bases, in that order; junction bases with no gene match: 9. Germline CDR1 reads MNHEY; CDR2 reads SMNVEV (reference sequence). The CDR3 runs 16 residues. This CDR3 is CASSPIPSGSKETQYF. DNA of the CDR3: TGTGCCAGCAGTCCCATCCCTAGCGGGAGTAAAGAGACCCAGTACTTC.

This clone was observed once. The CDR3 nucleotides read TGTGCCAGCAGCTTAACGACAGGGGGCAGGAATCAGCCCCAGCATTTT. This gives the protein CASSLTTGGRNQPQHF. V gene TRBV7-9 combines with J gene TRBJ1-5, with 10 bases identical to TRBD1. V shed 2 bases, J shed 4 bases, and the junction held 5 bases outside the gene matches. This CDR3 contains 16 residues. The germline V gene encodes CDR1 SEHNR and CDR2 FQNEAQ (reference sequence).

CDR3: CASSLSGGPYEQYF. The CDR3 DNA follows: TGTGCCAGCAGTTTATCCGGCGGTCCCTACGAGCAGTACTTC. The chain recombines TRBV27 with TRBJ2-7; D not certain. Trimming cost V 0 bases and J 2 bases, with 8 bases left between them. Germline CDR1 reads MNHEY; CDR2 reads SMNVEV (reference sequence). The CDR3 runs to 14 residues.

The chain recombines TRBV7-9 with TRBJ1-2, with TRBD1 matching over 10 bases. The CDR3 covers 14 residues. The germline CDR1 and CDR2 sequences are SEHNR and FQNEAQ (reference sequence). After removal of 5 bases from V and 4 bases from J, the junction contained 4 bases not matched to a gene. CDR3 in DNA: TGTGCCAGCAGCCGGGACAGGGGAATCTATGGCTACACCTTC. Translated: CASSRDRGIYGYTF.

CDR3 loop: CASSADRGREQYF. The CDR3 coding sequence is TGTGCCAGCAGTGCCGACAGGGGGCGAGAGCAGTACTTC. V usage is TRBV9 and J usage is TRBJ2-7; 10 bases are shared with TRBD1. Trimming cost V 5 bases and J 7 bases; bases outside gene matches: 6. The CDR3 covers 13 residues. Germline loops: CDR1 SGDLS, CDR2 YYNGEE. Supplemented by reference TRBV9 and TRBJ2-7, the full variable domain reads DSGVTQTPKHLITATGQRVTLRCSPRSGDLSVYWYQQSLDQGLQFLIQYYNGEERAKGNILERFSAQQFPDLHSELNLSSLELGDSALYFCASSADRGREQYFGPGTRLTVT.